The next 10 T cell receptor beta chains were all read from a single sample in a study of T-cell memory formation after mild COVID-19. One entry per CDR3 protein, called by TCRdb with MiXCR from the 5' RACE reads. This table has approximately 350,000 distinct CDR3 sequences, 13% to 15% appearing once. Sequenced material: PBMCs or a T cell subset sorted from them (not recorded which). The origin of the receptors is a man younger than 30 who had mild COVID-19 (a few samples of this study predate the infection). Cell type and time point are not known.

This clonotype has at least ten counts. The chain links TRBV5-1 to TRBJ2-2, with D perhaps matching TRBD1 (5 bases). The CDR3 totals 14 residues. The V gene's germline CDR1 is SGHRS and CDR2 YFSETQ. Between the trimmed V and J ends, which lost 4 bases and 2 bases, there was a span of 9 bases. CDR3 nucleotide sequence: TGCGCCAGCAGCCAACAGGAAAACACCGGGGAGCTGTTTTTT. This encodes CASSQQENTGELFF.

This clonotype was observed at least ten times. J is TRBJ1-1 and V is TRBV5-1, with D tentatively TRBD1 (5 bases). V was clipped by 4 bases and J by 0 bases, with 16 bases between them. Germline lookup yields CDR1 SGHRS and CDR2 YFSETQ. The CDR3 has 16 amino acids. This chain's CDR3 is CASSLGRGTLNTEAFF. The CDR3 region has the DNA TGCGCCAGCAGCCTGGGACGGGGGACCTTGAACACTGAAGCTTTCTTT.

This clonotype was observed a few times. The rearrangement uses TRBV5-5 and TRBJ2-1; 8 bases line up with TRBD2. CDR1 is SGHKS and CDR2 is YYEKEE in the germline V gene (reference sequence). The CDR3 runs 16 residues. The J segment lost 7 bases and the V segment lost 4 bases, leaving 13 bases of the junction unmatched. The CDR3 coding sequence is TGTGCCAGCAGCCCCGGTCCAGCGGGGGTGGAAAATGAGCAGTTCTTC. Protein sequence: CASSPGPAGVENEQFF. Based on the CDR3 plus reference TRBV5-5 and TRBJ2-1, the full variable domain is DAGVTQSPTHLIKTRGQQVTLRCSPISGHKSVSWYQQVLGQGPQFIFQYYEKEERGRGNFPDRFSARQFPNYSSELNVNALLLGDSALYLCASSPGPAGVENEQFFGPGTRLTVL.

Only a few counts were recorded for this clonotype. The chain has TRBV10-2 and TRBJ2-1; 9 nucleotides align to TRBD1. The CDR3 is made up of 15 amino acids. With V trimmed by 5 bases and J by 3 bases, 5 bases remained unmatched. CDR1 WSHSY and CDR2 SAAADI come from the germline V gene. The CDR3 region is CASSSQGQGYNEQFF. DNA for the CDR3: TGCGCCAGCAGTAGCCAGGGACAGGGCTACAATGAGCAGTTCTTC.

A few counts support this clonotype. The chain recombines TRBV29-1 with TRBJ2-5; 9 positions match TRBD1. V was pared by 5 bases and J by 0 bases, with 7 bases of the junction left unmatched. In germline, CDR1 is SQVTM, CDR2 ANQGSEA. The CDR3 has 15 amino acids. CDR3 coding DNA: TGCAGCGTTTACAACCGGGACAGGGACCAAGAGACCCAGTACTTC. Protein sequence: CSVYNRDRDQETQYF.

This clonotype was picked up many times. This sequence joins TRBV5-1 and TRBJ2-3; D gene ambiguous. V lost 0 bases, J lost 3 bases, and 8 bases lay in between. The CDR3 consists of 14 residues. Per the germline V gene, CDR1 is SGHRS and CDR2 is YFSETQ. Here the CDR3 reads CASSLAWGTDTQYF. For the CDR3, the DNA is TGCGCCAGCAGCTTGGCCTGGGGAACAGATACGCAGTATTTT.

The CDR3: CASSQETGGNTGELFF. The CDR3 DNA reads as TGTGCCAGCAGCCAAGAGACAGGGGGGAACACCGGGGAGCTGTTTTTT. This chain connects TRBV4-2 to TRBJ2-2; 9 nucleotides line up with TRBD1. Germline CDR1 reads LGHNA; CDR2 reads YNFKEQ. CDR3 length equals 16 residues. V gave up 0 bases and J gave up 1 base; unmatched junction bases: 0.

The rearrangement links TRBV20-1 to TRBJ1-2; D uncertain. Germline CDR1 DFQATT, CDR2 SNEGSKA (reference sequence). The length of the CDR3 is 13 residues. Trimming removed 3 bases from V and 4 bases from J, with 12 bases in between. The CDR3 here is CSASVRASYGYTF. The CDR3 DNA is TGCAGTGCTAGCGTACGGGCAAGCTATGGCTACACCTTC.

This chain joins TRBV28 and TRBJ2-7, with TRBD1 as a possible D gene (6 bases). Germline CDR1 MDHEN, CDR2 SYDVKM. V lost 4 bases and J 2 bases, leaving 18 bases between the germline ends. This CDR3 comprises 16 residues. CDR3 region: CASSSPLDGDTYEQYV. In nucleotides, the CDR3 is TGTGCCAGCAGTTCCCCCCTTGATGGGGACACCTACGAGCAGTACGTC.

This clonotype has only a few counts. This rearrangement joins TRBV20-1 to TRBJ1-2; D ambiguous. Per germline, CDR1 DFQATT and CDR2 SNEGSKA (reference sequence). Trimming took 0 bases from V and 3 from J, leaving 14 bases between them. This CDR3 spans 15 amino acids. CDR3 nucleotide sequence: TGCAGTGCTAGAGATGGAAACAAAACCTACTATGGCTACACCTTC. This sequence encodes CSARDGNKTYYGYTF.